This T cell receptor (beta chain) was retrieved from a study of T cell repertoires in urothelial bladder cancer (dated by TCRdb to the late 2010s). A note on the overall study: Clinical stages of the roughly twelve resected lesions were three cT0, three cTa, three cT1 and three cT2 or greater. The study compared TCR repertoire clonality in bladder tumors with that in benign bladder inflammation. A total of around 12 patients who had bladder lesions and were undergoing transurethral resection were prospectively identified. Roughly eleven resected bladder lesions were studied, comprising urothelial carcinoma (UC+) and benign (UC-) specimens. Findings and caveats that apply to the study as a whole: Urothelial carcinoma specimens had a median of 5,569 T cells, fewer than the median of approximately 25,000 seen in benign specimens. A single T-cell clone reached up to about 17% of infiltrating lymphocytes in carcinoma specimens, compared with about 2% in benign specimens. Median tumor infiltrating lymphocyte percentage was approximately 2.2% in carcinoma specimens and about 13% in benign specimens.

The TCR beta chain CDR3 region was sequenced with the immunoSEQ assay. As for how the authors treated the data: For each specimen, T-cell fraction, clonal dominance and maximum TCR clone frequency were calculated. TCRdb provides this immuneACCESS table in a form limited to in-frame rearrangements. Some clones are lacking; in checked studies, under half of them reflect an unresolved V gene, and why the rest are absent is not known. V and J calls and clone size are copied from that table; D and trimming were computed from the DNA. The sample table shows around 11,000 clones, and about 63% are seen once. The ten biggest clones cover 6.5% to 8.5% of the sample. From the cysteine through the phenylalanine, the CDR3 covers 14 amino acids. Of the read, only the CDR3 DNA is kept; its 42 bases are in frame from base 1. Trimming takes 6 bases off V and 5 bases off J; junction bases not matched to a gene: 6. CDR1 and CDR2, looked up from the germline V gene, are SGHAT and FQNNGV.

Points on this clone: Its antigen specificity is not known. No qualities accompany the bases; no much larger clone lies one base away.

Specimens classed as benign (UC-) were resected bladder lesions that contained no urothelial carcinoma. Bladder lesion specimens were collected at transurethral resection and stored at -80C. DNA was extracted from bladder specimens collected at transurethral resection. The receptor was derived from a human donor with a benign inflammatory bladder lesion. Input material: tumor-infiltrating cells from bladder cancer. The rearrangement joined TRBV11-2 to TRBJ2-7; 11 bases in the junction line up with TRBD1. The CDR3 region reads CASRWGQGGHEQYF. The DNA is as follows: TGTGCCAGCAGGTGGGGACAGGGGGGCCACGAGCAGTACTTC.